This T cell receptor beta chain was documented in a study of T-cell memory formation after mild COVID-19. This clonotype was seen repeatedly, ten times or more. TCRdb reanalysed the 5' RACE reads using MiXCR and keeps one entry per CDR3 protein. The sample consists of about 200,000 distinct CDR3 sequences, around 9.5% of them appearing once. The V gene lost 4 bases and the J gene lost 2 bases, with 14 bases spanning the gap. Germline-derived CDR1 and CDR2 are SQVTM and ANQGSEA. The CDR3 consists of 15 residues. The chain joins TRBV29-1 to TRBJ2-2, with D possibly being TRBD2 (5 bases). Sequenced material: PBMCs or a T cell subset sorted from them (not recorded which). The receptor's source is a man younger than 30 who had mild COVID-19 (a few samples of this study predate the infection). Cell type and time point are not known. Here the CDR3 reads CSVVSLGRNTGELFF. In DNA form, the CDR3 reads TGCAGCGTTGTGTCTTTGGGGAGAAACACCGGGGAGCTGTTTTTT.